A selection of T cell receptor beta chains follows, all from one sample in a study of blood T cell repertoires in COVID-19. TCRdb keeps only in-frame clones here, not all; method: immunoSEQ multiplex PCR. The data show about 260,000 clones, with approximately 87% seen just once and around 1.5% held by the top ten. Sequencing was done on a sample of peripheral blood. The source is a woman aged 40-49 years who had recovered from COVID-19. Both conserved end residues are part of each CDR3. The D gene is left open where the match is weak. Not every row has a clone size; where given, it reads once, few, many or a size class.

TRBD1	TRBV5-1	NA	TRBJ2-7	TGCGCCAGCAGCTTGGCCCCCGGGACAGGGGGTTACGAGCAGTACTTC	CASSLAPGTGGYEQYF
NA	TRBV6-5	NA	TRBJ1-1	TGTGCCAGCAGTTCGGGCAGGTGGCGGGGGAACACTGAAGCTTTCTTT	CASSSGRWRGNTEAFF
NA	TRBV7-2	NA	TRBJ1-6	TGTGCCAGCAGCTTAAGGGGGAGTAATTCACCCCTCCACTTT	CASSLRGSNSPLHF
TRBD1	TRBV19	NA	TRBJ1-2	TGTGCCAGTAGTAGCCCGGGACAGGGTAACTATGGCTACACCTTC	CASSSPGQGNYGYTF
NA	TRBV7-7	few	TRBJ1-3	TGTGCTAGCAGCCAGAGGGCCGGAGCCGGAAACACCATATATTTT	CASSQRAGAGNTIYF
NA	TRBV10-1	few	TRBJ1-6	TGCGCCAGCAGCCCAAACAGGGTTCTCGGACTCCACTTT	CASSPNRVLGLHF
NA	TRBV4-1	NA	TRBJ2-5	TGCGCCAGCAGCCACCCGGCGCAGGGGCTAAAAGAGACCCAGTACTTC	CASSHPAQGLKETQYF
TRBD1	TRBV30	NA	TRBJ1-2	TGTGCCTGGAGTGTTACACAGGGGGCCAGGGAGGCATACACCTTC	CAWSVTQGAREAYTF
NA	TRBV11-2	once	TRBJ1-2	TGTGCCAGCAGCTTAGGAGGTGTCTACGGCTACACCTTC	CASSLGGVYGYTF
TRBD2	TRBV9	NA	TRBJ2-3	TGTGCCAGCAGCCTCGGACTAGCGCCTAGCACAGATACGCAGTATTTT	CASSLGLAPSTDTQYF
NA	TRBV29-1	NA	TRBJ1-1	TGCAGCGCTATGTCTTACTTGAACACTGAAGCTTTCTTT	CSAMSYLNTEAFF
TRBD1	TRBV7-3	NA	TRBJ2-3	TGTGCCAGCTCACGGACAGGGATCACAGATACGCAGTATTTT	CASSRTGITDTQYF
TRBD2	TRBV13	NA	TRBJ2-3	TGTGCCAGCAGCTTAAGGTTGGCTAGCGGGGGGACGATAGGCACAGATACGCAGTATTTT	CASSLRLASGGTIGTDTQYF
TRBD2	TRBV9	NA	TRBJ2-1	TGTGCCAGCAGCGTAGGGCTAGCGGGGGGTACACCCTCCTACAATGAGCAGTTCTTC	CASSVGLAGGTPSYNEQFF
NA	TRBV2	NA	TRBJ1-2	TGTGCCAGCAGCTCCTATGGCTACACCTTC	CASSSYGYTF
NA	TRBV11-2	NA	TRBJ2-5	TGTGCCAGCAGGCCTATTGGAGTAAAAGAGACCCAGTACTTC	CASRPIGVKETQYF
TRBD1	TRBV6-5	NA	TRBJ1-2	TGTGCCAGCAGTTACCGAACAGGGGCCCGGGGCTACACCTTC	CASSYRTGARGYTF
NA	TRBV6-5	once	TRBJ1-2	TGTGCCAGCAGCGCCGGACAGAGATATGGCTACACCTTC	CASSAGQRYGYTF
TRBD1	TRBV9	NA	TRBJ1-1	TGTGCCAGCAGCGAGGGCACAGGGGTTAAACCGGAGTTCTTT	CASSEGTGVKPEFF
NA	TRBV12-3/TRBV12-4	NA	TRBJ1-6	TGTGCCAGCAGGACAGGTTCACCCCTCCACTTT	CASRTGSPLHF
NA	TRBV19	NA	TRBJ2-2	TGTGCCAGCTCCCCTATTGGGGGAGGGGGCACCGGGGAGCTGTTTTTT	CASSPIGGGGTGELFF
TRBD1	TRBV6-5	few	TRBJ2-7	TGTGCCAGCAGTTACGACGGGACAGGGGGATCCTACGAGCAGTACTTC	CASSYDGTGGSYEQYF
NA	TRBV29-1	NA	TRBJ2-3	TGCAGCGTTGAAAAGGGGGGGACAGATACGCAGTATTTT	CSVEKGGTDTQYF
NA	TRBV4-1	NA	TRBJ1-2	TGCGCCAGCAGACAACAACCTAATTCCTATGGCTACACCTTC	CASRQQPNSYGYTF
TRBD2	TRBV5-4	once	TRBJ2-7	TGTGCCAGCAGCTTGGCCGGCGGGGGAAGTCTGTACGAGCAGTACTTC	CASSLAGGGSLYEQYF
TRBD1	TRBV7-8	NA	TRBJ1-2	TGTGCCAGCAGTTCCGAACCCTCGCCGGACAGGGAGAACTATGGCTACACCTTC	CASSSEPSPDRENYGYTF
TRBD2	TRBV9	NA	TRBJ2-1	TGTGCCAGCTCTGTCGGCAGAATGTACCTAGCGGGGGCTGGGGATGAGCAGTTCTTC	CASSVGRMYLAGAGDEQFF
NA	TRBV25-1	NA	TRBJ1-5	TGTGCCAGCAACAGTGGGGGAGGGCCCCAGCATTTT	CASNSGGGPQHF
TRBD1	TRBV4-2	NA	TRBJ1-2	TGTGCCAGCAGCCAACCGGGACAGGGCTATGGCTACACCTTC	CASSQPGQGYGYTF